A selection of T cell receptor beta chains follows, all from one sample in a study of Ad26.COV2.S vaccination and SARS-CoV-2 variants. The method was immunoSEQ multiplex PCR; TCRdb's version includes in-frame clones alone and lacks a portion of them. The table includes more than 300,000 clones, around 81% detected once. This material consisted of peripheral blood, taken in a trial of Ad26.COV2.S vaccine versus placebo. Receptors were obtained from a person aged 18-65 years who received the Ad26.COV2.S COVID-19 vaccine or a placebo. CDR3s include the opening cysteine and the closing phenylalanine or tryptophan. D genes are given only for firm matches. Size values are once, few and many counts, or a class for expanded clones, and some rows have none.

J gene: TRBJ2-1; D gene: TRBD2; V gene: TRBV3-1/TRBV3-2; clone size: .; CDR3 DNA: TGTGCCAGCAGTCACAGCGGGGGGGCCAGTGAGCAGTTCTTC; CDR3 protein: CASSHSGGASEQFF
J gene: TRBJ1-5; D gene: .; V gene: TRBV27; clone size: .; CDR3 DNA: TGTGCCAGCAGTTTAATGGGCAGGGCTAGCAATCAGCCCCAGCATTTT; CDR3 protein: CASSLMGRASNQPQHF
J gene: TRBJ2-3; D gene: TRBD2; V gene: TRBV5-4; clone size: .; CDR3 DNA: TGTGCCAGCAGCTCGCCGACCGGGACTAGAGATACGCAGTATTTT; CDR3 protein: CASSSPTGTRDTQYF
J gene: TRBJ1-5; D gene: TRBD1; V gene: TRBV7-3; clone size: .; CDR3 DNA: TGTGCCAGCAGCTTGAGACAGGGCCTACAGCCCCAGCATTTT; CDR3 protein: CASSLRQGLQPQHF
J gene: TRBJ1-3; D gene: .; V gene: TRBV14; clone size: .; CDR3 DNA: TGTGCCAGCAGCCTAGCCGGCTCTGGAAACACCATATATTTT; CDR3 protein: CASSLAGSGNTIYF
J gene: TRBJ2-4; D gene: .; V gene: TRBV28; clone size: .; CDR3 DNA: TGTGCCAGCAGTTCCCAGGGGGGCACGTCAAACATTCAGTACTTC; CDR3 protein: CASSSQGGTSNIQYF
J gene: TRBJ1-6; D gene: TRBD1; V gene: TRBV27; clone size: .; CDR3 DNA: TGTGCCAGCAGTTTAATCGGGGACAGAGGTTCACCCCTCCACTTT; CDR3 protein: CASSLIGDRGSPLHF
J gene: TRBJ2-2; D gene: .; V gene: TRBV9; clone size: .; CDR3 DNA: TGTGCCAGCAGCGGGACCCCCGACCCGACCGGGGAGCTGTTTTTT; CDR3 protein: CASSGTPDPTGELFF
J gene: TRBJ1-2; D gene: .; V gene: TRBV2; clone size: .; CDR3 DNA: TGTGCCAGCAGTGAACAGGGGATTTTTGATGGCTACACCTTC; CDR3 protein: CASSEQGIFDGYTF
J gene: TRBJ1-1; D gene: .; V gene: TRBV5-5; clone size: .; CDR3 DNA: TGTGCCAGCAGCTCTCACCCCGGGAGCACTGAAGCTTTCTTT; CDR3 protein: CASSSHPGSTEAFF
J gene: TRBJ2-5; D gene: .; V gene: TRBV14; clone size: .; CDR3 DNA: TGTGCCAGCAGCCAAGATCGTCGGGGGCGCGAGGAGACCCAGTACTTC; CDR3 protein: CASSQDRRGREETQYF
J gene: TRBJ1-4; D gene: TRBD1; V gene: TRBV9; clone size: .; CDR3 DNA: TGTGCCAGCAGCGTAGCAGGGGGGATTGGTGAAAAACTGTTTTTT; CDR3 protein: CASSVAGGIGEKLFF
J gene: TRBJ1-2; D gene: TRBD1; V gene: TRBV4-2; clone size: .; CDR3 DNA: TGTGCCAGCAGCCAGTCACAATCCAACAGGGGGCTCGGCTACACCTTC; CDR3 protein: CASSQSQSNRGLGYTF
J gene: TRBJ1-1; D gene: .; V gene: TRBV18; clone size: .; CDR3 DNA: TGTGCCAGCTCACCAAAAGGGTACACTGAAGCTTTCTTT; CDR3 protein: CASSPKGYTEAFF
J gene: TRBJ1-1; D gene: .; V gene: TRBV20-1; clone size: once; CDR3 DNA: TGCAGTGCTGGAGTGATTGAAGCTTTCTTT; CDR3 protein: CSAGVIEAFF
J gene: TRBJ2-5; D gene: .; V gene: TRBV5-8; clone size: many; CDR3 DNA: TGTGCCAGCAGCGTAGGACAGCAAGAGACCCAGTACTTC; CDR3 protein: CASSVGQQETQYF
J gene: TRBJ2-3; D gene: TRBD2; V gene: TRBV9; clone size: once; CDR3 DNA: TGTGCCAGCAGCGTAGGAATAGCGGGAAGCACAGATACGCAGTATTTT; CDR3 protein: CASSVGIAGSTDTQYF
J gene: TRBJ2-1; D gene: TRBD1; V gene: TRBV9; clone size: .; CDR3 DNA: TGTGCCAGCAGCGCCTCGGGACAGTCTAACAATGAGCAGTTCTTC; CDR3 protein: CASSASGQSNNEQFF
J gene: TRBJ1-1; D gene: .; V gene: TRBV5-1; clone size: .; CDR3 DNA: TGCGCCAGCAGCTTGACGGTGACGGGGGGGAACACTGAAGCTTTCTTT; CDR3 protein: CASSLTVTGGNTEAFF
J gene: TRBJ2-1; D gene: TRBD2; V gene: TRBV27; clone size: .; CDR3 DNA: TGTGCCAGCAGTCTAGCGGGGGGCAATGAGCAGTTCTTC; CDR3 protein: CASSLAGGNEQFF
J gene: TRBJ1-6; D gene: TRBD1; V gene: TRBV5-8; clone size: .; CDR3 DNA: TGTGCCAGCAGCCCCCGACGAAGACAGGGGAAGGTTTATTCACCCCTCCACTTT; CDR3 protein: CASSPRRRQGKVYSPLHF
J gene: TRBJ2-5; D gene: .; V gene: TRBV7-9; clone size: .; CDR3 DNA: TGTGCCAGCAGCTTAGGGGGCAGTATGGAGACCCAGTACTTC; CDR3 protein: CASSLGGSMETQYF
J gene: TRBJ2-3; D gene: TRBD2; V gene: TRBV7-9; clone size: .; CDR3 DNA: TGTGCCAGCAGCTTGATGGCGGGGGGCACAGATACGCAGTATTTT; CDR3 protein: CASSLMAGGTDTQYF
J gene: TRBJ2-1; D gene: .; V gene: TRBV7-9; clone size: .; CDR3 DNA: TGTGCCAGCAGCTTTGTCCAGGACTCCTACAATGAGCAGTTCTTC; CDR3 protein: CASSFVQDSYNEQFF
J gene: TRBJ2-7; D gene: TRBD2; V gene: TRBV19; clone size: .; CDR3 DNA: TGTGCCAGTAGTATTATGGCTAGCGGGGGCCTCCACGAGCAGTACTTC; CDR3 protein: CASSIMASGGLHEQYF
J gene: TRBJ2-5; D gene: .; V gene: TRBV9; clone size: .; CDR3 DNA: TGTGCCAGCAGCGTAGGGCCAGGAGGACAATACCAAGAGACCCAGTACTTC; CDR3 protein: CASSVGPGGQYQETQYF
J gene: TRBJ2-3; D gene: .; V gene: TRBV19; clone size: .; CDR3 DNA: TGTGCCAGTACCGCTAACTCTCTGGGGTATTATACGCAGTATTTT; CDR3 protein: CASTANSLGYYTQYF
J gene: TRBJ2-5; D gene: TRBD1; V gene: TRBV24-1; clone size: .; CDR3 DNA: TGTGCCACCAGTGATTTACCGGGACAGGGGCGGGAGACCCAGTACTTC; CDR3 protein: CATSDLPGQGRETQYF
J gene: TRBJ1-2; D gene: .; V gene: TRBV2; clone size: few; CDR3 DNA: TGTGCCAGCAGTGAGGCCGGGGGCGCATTCTATGGCTACACCTTC; CDR3 protein: CASSEAGGAFYGYTF
J gene: TRBJ2-7; D gene: .; V gene: TRBV9; clone size: .; CDR3 DNA: TGTGCCAGCAGCGTAGGCCCCAGTCCATCAGTGCACGAGCAGTACTTC; CDR3 protein: CASSVGPSPSVHEQYF
J gene: TRBJ2-3; D gene: TRBD2; V gene: TRBV28; clone size: .; CDR3 DNA: TGTGCCAGCAGTTCCTTGCGGGGGAGGACAGATACGCAGTATTTT; CDR3 protein: CASSSLRGRTDTQYF
J gene: TRBJ1-5; D gene: .; V gene: TRBV28; clone size: .; CDR3 DNA: TGTGCCAGCACGTATAATCAGCCCCAGCATTTT; CDR3 protein: CASTYNQPQHF
J gene: TRBJ1-2; D gene: .; V gene: TRBV6-1; clone size: .; CDR3 DNA: TGTGCCAGCAGTGAAGCGGGGACGGCAGTCTATGGCTACACCTTC; CDR3 protein: CASSEAGTAVYGYTF
J gene: TRBJ1-1; D gene: TRBD1; V gene: TRBV28; clone size: .; CDR3 DNA: TGTGCCTTGGGCCGGACAGGGGGCTTTGGGACTGAAGCTTTCTTT; CDR3 protein: CALGRTGGFGTEAFF
J gene: TRBJ2-3; D gene: .; V gene: TRBV9; clone size: .; CDR3 DNA: TGTGCCAGCAGCGCGAGAGGTCAGACAGATACGCAGTATTTT; CDR3 protein: CASSARGQTDTQYF
J gene: TRBJ2-2; D gene: TRBD1; V gene: TRBV19; clone size: once; CDR3 DNA: TGTGCCAGTAGTATACAGGGGGCTCCCACCGGGGAGCTGTTTTTT; CDR3 protein: CASSIQGAPTGELFF
J gene: TRBJ2-5; D gene: TRBD2; V gene: TRBV19; clone size: .; CDR3 DNA: TGTGCCAGTAGTATCACCGGGGGGCAAGAGACCCAGTACTTC; CDR3 protein: CASSITGGQETQYF
J gene: TRBJ2-7; D gene: TRBD1; V gene: TRBV4-2; clone size: .; CDR3 DNA: TGTGCCAGCAGCCAAGTGGACAGGGAGTACGAGCAGTACTTC; CDR3 protein: CASSQVDREYEQYF
J gene: TRBJ1-1; D gene: .; V gene: TRBV19; clone size: .; CDR3 DNA: TGTGCCAGTAGTATAGTCCAGGGAGGAGGAACTGAAGCTTTCTTT; CDR3 protein: CASSIVQGGGTEAFF
J gene: TRBJ2-2; D gene: TRBD1; V gene: TRBV19; clone size: few; CDR3 DNA: TGTGCCAGTATTAAAACCGGGACAGTAAACACCGGGGAGCTGTTTTTT; CDR3 protein: CASIKTGTVNTGELFF
J gene: TRBJ1-4; D gene: TRBD1; V gene: TRBV9; clone size: once; CDR3 DNA: TGTGCCAGCAGCGCAGCTTACAGGGGGCTCACTAATGAAAAACTGTTTTTT; CDR3 protein: CASSAAYRGLTNEKLFF